These 28 T cell receptor beta chains were sequenced from one sample in a study of CD8 T cells in Susac syndrome (dated by TCRdb to the late 2010s). Library prep was done by the immunoSEQ multiplex PCR assay. RNA was extracted using the RNeasy kit, and roughly 0.5 to 1 ug of the RNA was reverse transcribed with random hexamers. The raw public data were reprocessed by TCRdb itself: fastp quality trimming at Q25, MiXCR clonotype calling, in-frame beta chains only. CDR3 protein sequences are deduplicated, and each keeps its most common genes and DNA. Recorded for this sample are some 96,000 distinct CDR3 sequences; about 96% of them occurred a single time. The ten largest clones capture approximately 0.33% of the sample. Sequencing used CD8+ T cells from PBMCs. The receptors originated from a human donor with Susac syndrome.

This rearrangement joins TRBV5-1 to TRBJ2-1; D perhaps matches TRBD2 (5 bases). V lost 0 bases and J lost 10, with 8 bases in between. The CDR3 contains 12 residues. In germline, CDR1 is SGHRS, CDR2 YFSETQ. In nucleotides, the CDR3 is TGCGCCAGCAGCTTGGCGGGGATGGAGCAGTTCTTC. It encodes CASSLAGMEQFF.

The chain has TRBV29-1 and TRBJ1-4; TRBD1 matches 7 bases. Trimming took 4 bases from V and 6 from J; bases not matched to a gene: 11. There are 15 residues in the CDR3. The germline CDR1 and CDR2 sequences are SQVTM and ANQGSEA. The CDR3 loop reads CSVADRRTGDEKLFF. CDR3 DNA: TGCAGCGTTGCTGACCGACGGACAGGAGATGAAAAACTGTTTTTT.

Only one count was recorded for this clonotype. V gene TRBV29-1 combines with J gene TRBJ1-1; the D is unclear. Germline CDR1 is SQVTM and CDR2 is ANQGSEA. Trimming took off 0 bases at V and 1 base at J, with 15 bases between the two ends. CDR3 length: 16 amino acids. This CDR3 reads CSVEDPHRGANTEAFF. CDR3 DNA sequence: TGCAGCGTTGAAGATCCCCATCGAGGCGCGAACACTGAAGCTTTCTTT.

This sequence joins TRBV12-3 or TRBV12-4 and TRBJ1-1; the D gene is possibly TRBD1 (6 bases). The CDR3 runs to 16 residues. V was trimmed by 0 bases and J by 4 bases, leaving 15 bases between them. CDR3 sequence: CASSLAGARGFTEAFF. CDR3 in DNA: TGTGCCAGCAGTTTAGCGGGGGCGAGAGGGTTCACTGAAGCTTTCTTT.

The rearrangement links TRBV20-1 to TRBJ1-2, with D possibly matching TRBD1 (5 bases). Germline CDR1 DFQATT, CDR2 SNEGSKA (reference sequence). The CDR3 has 11 residues. The CDR3 here is CTRRTHYGYTF. CDR3 nucleotides: TGCACACGTCGGACACACTATGGCTACACCTTC.

The rearrangement links TRBV10-3 to TRBJ2-7; D ambiguous. Germline V gives CDR1 ENHRY, CDR2 SYGVKD. V lost 4 bases and J lost 1, with 11 bases in between. CDR3 size: 14 residues. The CDR3 protein is CAISAIVPSYEQYF. In nucleotides, the CDR3 is TGTGCCATCAGTGCAATCGTACCGTCCTACGAGCAGTACTTC.

This clonotype was found a few times. The chain couples TRBV7-3 to TRBJ1-5; D gene uncertain. The CDR3 sequence is 13 residues long. V gave up 2 bases and J gave up 4 bases, with 6 bases separating them. Per germline, CDR1 SGHTA and CDR2 FQGTGA. CDR3 nucleotides: TGTGCCAGCAGCTTAGGATTTAATCAGCCCCAGCATTTT. Translating gives CASSLGFNQPQHF.

This chain joins TRBV15 and TRBJ2-7; 8 bases align to TRBD1. V was pared by 5 bases and J by 2 bases, with 5 bases of the junction left unmatched. Germline V gene data show CDR1 as LNHNV and CDR2 as YYDKDF (reference sequence). There are 14 residues in the CDR3. The CDR3 here is CATSSRGQAYEQYF. The DNA for the CDR3 is TGTGCCACCAGCTCCCGGGGACAGGCCTACGAGCAGTACTTC.

This chain uses TRBV5-1 with TRBJ2-3; the D call may be TRBD1 or TRBD2 (5 bases each). Deletions cut 2 bases from V and 2 bases from J, with 12 bases between. The CDR3 totals 15 residues. Germline V gives CDR1 SGHRS, CDR2 YFSETQ. CDR3 protein: CASSLRDGTTDTQYF. CDR3 nucleotide sequence: TGCGCCAGCAGCTTAAGGGACGGGACCACAGATACGCAGTATTTT.

The chain combines TRBV20-1 with TRBJ2-5, with 10 bases identical to TRBD2. CDR1 is DFQATT and CDR2 is SNEGSKA in the germline V gene (reference sequence). This CDR3 has 15 residues. The V segment lost 3 bases and the J segment 3 bases; nucleotides outside the gene matches: 7. CDR3 bases: TGCAGTGCTAGCGGTCTAGCGGGGGTTGAAGAGACCCAGTACTTC. This translates into CSASGLAGVEETQYF.

This clonotype was counted once. This chain links TRBV27 with TRBJ2-5, with D maybe TRBD1 (7 bases). CDR3 length equals 14 residues. V was trimmed by 7 bases and J by 2 bases, leaving 14 bases between them. Germline CDR1 and CDR2: MNHEY and SMNVEV (reference sequence). The CDR3 nucleotides are TGTGCCAGCAAGAACAGGGGAGGTCAAGAGACCCAGTACTTC. As protein: CASKNRGGQETQYF.

The chain joins TRBV5-4 to TRBJ2-5; 7 bases align to TRBD2. V shed 4 bases and J 1 base; nucleotides not matched to a gene: 10. The CDR3 sequence is 16 residues long. Germline assignment: CDR1 SGHNT and CDR2 YYREEE (reference sequence). The DNA of the CDR3 is TGTGCCAGCAGCCCACGGGCTAGCGGCCTCCAAGAGACCCAGTACTTC. This encodes CASSPRASGLQETQYF.

The CDR3 spells CASSPRTILPPTSTDTQYF. CDR3 nucleotides: TGTGCCAGCAGCCCCAGGACTATTCTTCCCCCTACGAGCACAGATACGCAGTATTTT. The gene calls are TRBV13 and TRBJ2-3; tentative D call: TRBD2 (6 bases). There are 19 residues in the CDR3. V was clipped by 5 bases and J by 0 bases, with 24 bases between them. In germline, CDR1 is PRHDT, CDR2 FYEKMQ (reference sequence).

CDR3 residues: CASSPAPDREDEQFF. The CDR3 bases are TGTGCCAGCAGCCCAGCCCCCGACAGGGAGGATGAGCAGTTCTTC. The chain recombines TRBV28 with TRBJ2-1; the D gene is possibly TRBD1 (7 bases). This CDR3 contains 15 residues. Trimming cost V 6 bases and J 8 bases, with 20 bases left between them. The germline CDR1 and CDR2 sequences are MDHEN and SYDVKM.

J is TRBJ1-1 and V is TRBV27; D not certain. Per the germline V gene, CDR1 is MNHEY and CDR2 is SMNVEV (reference sequence). Between the trimmed V and J ends, which lost 2 bases and 6 bases, there was a span of 13 bases. This CDR3 is built from 14 residues. The CDR3 DNA reads TGTGCCAGCAGTTTAGAAGCAGGACCCTCTGAAGCTTTCTTT. As protein: CASSLEAGPSEAFF.

The J gene is TRBJ2-5, the V gene TRBV29-1; the match to TRBD2 covers 7 bases. J lost 5 bases, V lost 2 bases, and 14 bases had no gene match. There are 16 residues in the CDR3. Germline V CDR1 and CDR2: SQVTM, ANQGSEA. CDR3 sequence: CSVEPSGRGLGETQYF. The CDR3 DNA reads as TGCAGCGTTGAACCCTCGGGGAGGGGCTTGGGGGAGACCCAGTACTTC. Filled out from reference TRBV29-1 and TRBJ2-5, the complete variable domain reads SAVISQKPSRDICQRGTSLTIQCQVDSQVTMMFWYRQQPGQSLTLIATANQGSEATYESGFVIDKFPISRPNLTFSTLTVSNMSPEDSSIYLCSVEPSGRGLGETQYFGPGTRLLVL.

This chain uses TRBV9 with TRBJ2-7; D may correspond to TRBD1 or TRBD2 (5 bases each). Germline CDR1 and CDR2: SGDLS and YYNGEE. The V end was cut by 5 bases, the J end by 7 bases, with 19 bases between. The length of the CDR3 is 14 residues. For the CDR3, the DNA is TGTGCCAGCAGTCCGGCGGGTGGGGCGGGTGAGCAGTACTTC. The encoded protein is CASSPAGGAGEQYF.

The genes are TRBV27 and TRBJ2-4; D may match TRBD1 or TRBD2 (5 bases each). The CDR3 length is 9 residues. Germline values: CDR1 MNHEY, CDR2 SMNVEV (reference sequence). Trimming removed 11 bases from V and 15 bases from J, with 14 bases in between. CDR3 DNA: TGTGCCCGAGGGGCAGGGAGGTACTTC. Amino acid sequence: CARGAGRYF.

The CDR3 spells CASSQFDYGYTF. The CDR3, as DNA: TGTGCCAGCAGCCAATTTGATTATGGCTACACCTTC. The chain is built from TRBV14 and TRBJ1-2; D call uncertain. Germline CDR1 SGHDN, CDR2 FVKESK. The CDR3 sequence is 12 residues long. V was shortened by 2 bases and J by 5 bases, with 6 bases between the two germline ends.

The gene calls are TRBV5-1 and TRBJ1-2; D is undetermined. CDR3 length: 16 amino acids. The germline V and J ends were trimmed by 0 bases and 0 bases, with 12 bases remaining between them. Germline CDR1 reads SGHRS; CDR2 reads YFSETQ. The CDR3 nucleotides read TGCGCCAGCAGCTTGGTTGTGCAGCAAGCTAACTATGGCTACACCTTC. It is translated as CASSLVVQQANYGYTF. The full variable domain, its missing parts supplied by reference TRBV5-1 and TRBJ1-2, is KAGVTQTPRYLIKTRGQQVTLSCSPISGHRSVSWYQQTPGQGLQFLFEYFSETQRNKGNFPGRFSGRQFSNSRSEMNVSTLELGDSALYLCASSLVVQQANYGYTFGSGTRLTVV.

V gene TRBV28 combines with J gene TRBJ2-1; D call uncertain. Germline V gene lookup returns CDR1 MDHEN and CDR2 SYDVKM. V was cut by 8 bases and J by 6 bases, with 11 bases left in between. The CDR3 length is 12 residues. Here the CDR3 DNA reads TGTGCCAGCCGTACTTTAATCAATGAGCAGTTCTTC. The encoded protein is CASRTLINEQFF.

This chain uses TRBV15 with TRBJ2-5; 7 bases map to TRBD2. Germline assignment: CDR1 LNHNV and CDR2 YYDKDF (reference sequence). V shed 1 base and J 5 bases; nucleotides not matched to a gene: 13. The CDR3 length is 17 residues. The chain's CDR3 is CATSRGRLATSRETQYF. The CDR3 DNA follows: TGTGCCACCAGCAGAGGCCGACTAGCTACGAGTCGGGAGACCCAGTACTTC.

The gene calls are TRBV7-9 and TRBJ2-3; 9 bases line up with TRBD1. The junction had 6 bases not matched to a gene; V was cut back by 5 bases and J by 0 bases. Germline loops: CDR1 SEHNR, CDR2 FQNEAQ (reference sequence). The CDR3 length is 16 residues. The DNA for the CDR3 is TGTGCCAGCAGCCGGACAGGGGCCCCTAGCACAGATACGCAGTATTTT. Its protein is CASSRTGAPSTDTQYF.

This clonotype appeared a few times. The germline gene is not matched at one end of the junction; a read error may be the cause. The J gene is TRBJ2-5, the V gene TRBV5-1; D gene ambiguous. The CDR3 runs to 11 residues. The germline CDR1 and CDR2 sequences are SGHRS and YFSETQ. CDR3 coding DNA: TGTGCCAGCAGCTTAGAAGAGACCCAGTACTTC. This codes for CASSLEETQYF.

The chain recombines TRBV9 with TRBJ2-1; D assignment may be TRBD1 or TRBD2 (5 bases each). Germline loops: CDR1 SGDLS, CDR2 YYNGEE. Trimming removed 3 bases from V and 5 bases from J, with 15 bases in between. There are 15 residues in the CDR3. The CDR3 DNA reads as TGTGCCAGCAGCGGAGACTGGGGACGGAACAATGAGCAGTTCTTC. Translated: CASSGDWGRNNEQFF.

The V and J genes are TRBV5-6 and TRBJ2-3; no definite D call. Germline CDR1 reads SGHDT; CDR2 reads YYEEEE. V lost 6 bases and J lost 2, with 19 bases in between. This CDR3 region has 16 residues. The CDR3 DNA reads as TGTGCCAGCAACCCCCGCGGTGGCGCGCCCACAGATACGCAGTATTTT. It is translated as CASNPRGGAPTDTQYF.

The genes are TRBV28 and TRBJ2-7; 7 nucleotides line up with TRBD1. This CDR3 contains 12 residues. V shed 7 bases, J shed 4 bases, and the junction held 4 bases outside the gene matches. Germline V gene sequence: CDR1 MDHEN, CDR2 SYDVKM. CDR3 sequence: CASTRQGYEQYF. The CDR3 DNA reads as TGTGCCAGCACCAGACAGGGTTACGAGCAGTACTTC.

The rearrangement uses TRBV23-1 and TRBJ1-6; D is perhaps TRBD1 (6 bases). TRBV23-1 counts as an open reading frame of uncertain function. Trimming pared 2 bases from V and 7 bases from J, leaving 12 bases between. The CDR3 loop spans 15 amino acids. The CDR3, as DNA: TGCGCCAGCAGTCAACCGCCCACAGGGAATTCACCCCTCCACTTT. Protein sequence: CASSQPPTGNSPLHF.